This T cell receptor (beta chain) was captured in a study of cytomegalovirus exposure and HLA in healthy donors. Study-wide points: Many donors shared some public TCRs, even though most TCR sequences were rare. Cytomegalovirus association was assigned to about 150 TCR beta chains.

V dropped 6 bases and J dropped 6 bases, with 16 bases sitting between them. This CDR3 is built from 14 residues. Germline CDR1 is SNHLY and CDR2 is FYNNEI. Only a few counts were recorded for this clone. The target antigen is unknown. The PCR contained 60 Vbeta and 13 Jbeta primers. The data were produced by immunoSEQ multiplex PCR, yet TCRdb's version contains in-frame clones alone and is incomplete. This sample has around 150,000 clones, with roughly 70% found just once. This rearrangement joins TRBV2 to TRBJ2-3, with TRBD2 as a possible D gene (5 bases). Sequenced material: PBMCs. The clonotype comes from a man aged 30-40 years in good health and CMV-seropositive. The CDR3 here is CASRRASIADTQYF. The CDR3, as DNA: TGTGCCAGCAGACGGGCCTCTATAGCGGATACGCAGTATTTT.